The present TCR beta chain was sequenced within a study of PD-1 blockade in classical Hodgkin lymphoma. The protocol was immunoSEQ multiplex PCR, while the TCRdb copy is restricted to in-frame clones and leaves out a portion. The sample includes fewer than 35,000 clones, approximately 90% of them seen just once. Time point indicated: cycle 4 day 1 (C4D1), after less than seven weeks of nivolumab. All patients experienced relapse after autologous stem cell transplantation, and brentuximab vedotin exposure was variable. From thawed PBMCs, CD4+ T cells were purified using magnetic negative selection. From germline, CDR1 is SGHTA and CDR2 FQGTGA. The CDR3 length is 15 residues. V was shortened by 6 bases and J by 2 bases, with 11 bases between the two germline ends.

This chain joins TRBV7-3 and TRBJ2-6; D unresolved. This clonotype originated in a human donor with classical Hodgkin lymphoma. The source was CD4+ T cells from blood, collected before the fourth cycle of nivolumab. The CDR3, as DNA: TGTGCCAGCAGGAACGGGTGGACTGGGGCCAACGTCCTGACTTTC. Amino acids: CASRNGWTGANVLTF.